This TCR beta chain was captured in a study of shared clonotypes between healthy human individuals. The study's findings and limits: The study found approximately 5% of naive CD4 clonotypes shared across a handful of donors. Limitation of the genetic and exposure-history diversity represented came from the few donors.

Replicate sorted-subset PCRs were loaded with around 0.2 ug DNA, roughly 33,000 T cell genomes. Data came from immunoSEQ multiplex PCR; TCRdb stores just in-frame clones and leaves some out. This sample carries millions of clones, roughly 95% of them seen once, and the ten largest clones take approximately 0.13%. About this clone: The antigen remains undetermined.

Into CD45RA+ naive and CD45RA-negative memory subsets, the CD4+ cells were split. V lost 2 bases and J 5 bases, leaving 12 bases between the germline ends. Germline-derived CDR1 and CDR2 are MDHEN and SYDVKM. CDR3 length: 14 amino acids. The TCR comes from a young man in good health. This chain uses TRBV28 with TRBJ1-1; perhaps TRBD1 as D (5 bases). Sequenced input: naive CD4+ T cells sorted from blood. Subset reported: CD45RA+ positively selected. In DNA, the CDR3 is TGTGCCAGCAGTTTAAGGGGAATGTGGACTGAAGCTTTCTTT. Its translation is CASSLRGMWTEAFF.